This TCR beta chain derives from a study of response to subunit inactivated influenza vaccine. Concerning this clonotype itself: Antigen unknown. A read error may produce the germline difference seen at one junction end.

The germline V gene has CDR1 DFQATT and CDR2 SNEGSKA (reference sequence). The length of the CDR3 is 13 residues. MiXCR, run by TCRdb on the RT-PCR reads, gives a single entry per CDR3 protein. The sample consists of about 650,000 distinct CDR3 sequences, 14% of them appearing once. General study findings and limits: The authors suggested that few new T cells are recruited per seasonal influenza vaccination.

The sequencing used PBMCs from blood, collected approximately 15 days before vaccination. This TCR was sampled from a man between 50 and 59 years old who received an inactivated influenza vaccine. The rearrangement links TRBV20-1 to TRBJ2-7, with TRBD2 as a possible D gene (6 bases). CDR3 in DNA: TGCACTGCTAAGAGCGGGCACGGTTACGAGCAGTACTTC. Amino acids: CTAKSGHGYEQYF.